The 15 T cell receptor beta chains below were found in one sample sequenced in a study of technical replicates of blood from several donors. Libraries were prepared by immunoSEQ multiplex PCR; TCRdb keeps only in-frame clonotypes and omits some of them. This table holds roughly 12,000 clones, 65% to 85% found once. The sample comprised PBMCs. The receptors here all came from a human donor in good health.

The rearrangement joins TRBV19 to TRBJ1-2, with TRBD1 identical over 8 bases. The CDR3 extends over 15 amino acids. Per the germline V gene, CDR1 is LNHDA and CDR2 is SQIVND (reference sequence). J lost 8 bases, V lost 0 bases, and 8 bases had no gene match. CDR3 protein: CASSIDHLRDRGYTF. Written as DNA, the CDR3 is TGTGCCAGTAGTATAGATCACCTACGGGACAGGGGCTACACCTTC.

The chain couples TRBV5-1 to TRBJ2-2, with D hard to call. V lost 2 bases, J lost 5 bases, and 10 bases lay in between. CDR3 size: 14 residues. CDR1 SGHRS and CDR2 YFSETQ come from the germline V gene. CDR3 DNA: TGCGCCAGCAGCTTTAGCCCGGAGACCGGGGAGCTGTTTTTT. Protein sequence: CASSFSPETGELFF.

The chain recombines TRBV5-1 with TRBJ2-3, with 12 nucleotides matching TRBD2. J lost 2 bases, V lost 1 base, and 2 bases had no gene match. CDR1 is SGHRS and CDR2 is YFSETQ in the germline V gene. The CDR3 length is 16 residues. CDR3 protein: CASSLRTSGATDTQYF. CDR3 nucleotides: TGCGCCAGCAGCTTGCGGACTAGCGGGGCCACAGATACGCAGTATTTT.

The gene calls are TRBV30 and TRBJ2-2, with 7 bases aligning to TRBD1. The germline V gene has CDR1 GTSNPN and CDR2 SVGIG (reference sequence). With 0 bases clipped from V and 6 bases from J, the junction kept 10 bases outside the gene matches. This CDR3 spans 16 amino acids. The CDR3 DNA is TGTGCCTGGAGTGTACGAGGCAGGGGGTTCTCCGGGGAGCTGTTTTTT. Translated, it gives CAWSVRGRGFSGELFF.

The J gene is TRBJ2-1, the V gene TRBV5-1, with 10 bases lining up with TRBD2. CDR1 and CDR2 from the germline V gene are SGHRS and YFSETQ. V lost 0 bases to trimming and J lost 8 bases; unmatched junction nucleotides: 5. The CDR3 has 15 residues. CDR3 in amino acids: CASSLEASGSDEQFF. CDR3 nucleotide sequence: TGCGCCAGCAGCTTGGAGGCTAGCGGGAGTGATGAGCAGTTCTTC. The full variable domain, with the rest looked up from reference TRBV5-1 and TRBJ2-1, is KAGVTQTPRYLIKTRGQQVTLSCSPISGHRSVSWYQQTPGQGLQFLFEYFSETQRNKGNFPGRFSGRQFSNSRSEMNVSTLELGDSALYLCASSLEASGSDEQFFGPGTRLTVL.

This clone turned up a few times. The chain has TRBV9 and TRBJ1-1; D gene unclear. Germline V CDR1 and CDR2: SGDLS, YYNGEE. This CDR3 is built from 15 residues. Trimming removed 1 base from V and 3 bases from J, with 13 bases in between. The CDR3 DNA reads TGTGCCAGCAGCGTAACGGGGTCGGTGGACACTGAAGCTTTCTTT. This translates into CASSVTGSVDTEAFF.

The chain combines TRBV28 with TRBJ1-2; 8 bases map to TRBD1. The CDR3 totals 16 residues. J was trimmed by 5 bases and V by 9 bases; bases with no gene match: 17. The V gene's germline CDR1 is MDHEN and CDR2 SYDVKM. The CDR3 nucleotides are TGTGCCAGTGATATAGGACAGGGATCGACCGCTTATGGCTACACCTTC. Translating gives CASDIGQGSTAYGYTF.

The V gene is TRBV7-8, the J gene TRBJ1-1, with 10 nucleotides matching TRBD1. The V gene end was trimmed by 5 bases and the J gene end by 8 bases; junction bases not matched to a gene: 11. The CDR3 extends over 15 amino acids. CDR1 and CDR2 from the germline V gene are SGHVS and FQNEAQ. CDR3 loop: CASSPRDRGRGEAFF. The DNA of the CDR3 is TGTGCCAGCAGCCCTAGGGACAGGGGAAGGGGCGAAGCTTTCTTT. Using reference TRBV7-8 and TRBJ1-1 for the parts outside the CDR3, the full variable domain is GAGVSQSPRYKVAKRGQDVALRCDPISGHVSLFWYQQALGQGPEFLTYFQNEAQLDKSGLPSDRFFAERPEGSVSTLKIQRTQQEDSAVYLCASSPRDRGRGEAFFGQGTRLTVV.

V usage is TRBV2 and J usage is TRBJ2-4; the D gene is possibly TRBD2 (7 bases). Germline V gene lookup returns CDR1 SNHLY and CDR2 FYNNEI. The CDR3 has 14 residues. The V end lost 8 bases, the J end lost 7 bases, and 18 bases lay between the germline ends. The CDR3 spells CASGEGVGNNIQYF. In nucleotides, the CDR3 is TGTGCCAGCGGGGAGGGGGTGGGTAATAACATTCAGTACTTC.

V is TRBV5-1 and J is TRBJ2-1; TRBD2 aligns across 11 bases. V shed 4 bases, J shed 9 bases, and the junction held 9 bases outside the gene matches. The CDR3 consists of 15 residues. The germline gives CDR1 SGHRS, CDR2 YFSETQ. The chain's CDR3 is CASSPRLAGLGEQFF. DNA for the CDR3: TGCGCCAGCAGCCCCAGACTAGCGGGATTGGGTGAGCAGTTCTTC.

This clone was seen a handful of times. CDR3 protein: CASRAGGASNEQFF. CDR3 nucleotides: TGTGCCAGTAGAGCGGGAGGTGCTAGCAATGAGCAGTTCTTC. J is TRBJ2-1 and V is TRBV19, with 9 bases aligning to TRBD2. The CDR3 totals 14 residues. CDR1 and CDR2 (germline): LNHDA, SQIVND (reference sequence). After removal of 6 bases from V and 6 bases from J, the junction contained 6 bases not matched to a gene.

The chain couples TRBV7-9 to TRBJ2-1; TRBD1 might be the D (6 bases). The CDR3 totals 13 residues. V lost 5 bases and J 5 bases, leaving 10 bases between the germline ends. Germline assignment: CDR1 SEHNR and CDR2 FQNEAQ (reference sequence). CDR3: CASSTGTHNEQFF. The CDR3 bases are TGTGCCAGCAGCACCGGGACACACAATGAGCAGTTCTTC.

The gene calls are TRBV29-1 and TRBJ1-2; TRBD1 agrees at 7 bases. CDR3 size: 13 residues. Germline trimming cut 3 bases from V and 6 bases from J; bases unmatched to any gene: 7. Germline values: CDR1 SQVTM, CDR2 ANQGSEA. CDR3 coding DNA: TGCAGCGTTGATCCAGGGGGAGCGGATGGCTACACCTTC. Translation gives CSVDPGGADGYTF.

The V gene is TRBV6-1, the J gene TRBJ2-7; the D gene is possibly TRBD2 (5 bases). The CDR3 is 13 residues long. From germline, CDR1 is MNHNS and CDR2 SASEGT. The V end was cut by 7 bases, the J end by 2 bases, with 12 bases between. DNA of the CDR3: TGTGCCAGCACCGGAGGTCTCCCCTACGAGCAGTACTTC. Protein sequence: CASTGGLPYEQYF.

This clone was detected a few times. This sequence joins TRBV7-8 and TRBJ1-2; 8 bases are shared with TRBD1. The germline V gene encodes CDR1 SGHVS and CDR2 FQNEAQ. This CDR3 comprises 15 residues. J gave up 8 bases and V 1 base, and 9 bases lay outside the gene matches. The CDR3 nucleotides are TGTGCCAGCAGCTTAGGAGGGACAGGATCTTGGGGCTACACCTTC. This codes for CASSLGGTGSWGYTF. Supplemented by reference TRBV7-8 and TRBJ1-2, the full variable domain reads GAGVSQSPRYKVAKRGQDVALRCDPISGHVSLFWYQQALGQGPEFLTYFQNEAQLDKSGLPSDRFFAERPEGSVSTLKIQRTQQEDSAVYLCASSLGGTGSWGYTFGSGTRLTVV.